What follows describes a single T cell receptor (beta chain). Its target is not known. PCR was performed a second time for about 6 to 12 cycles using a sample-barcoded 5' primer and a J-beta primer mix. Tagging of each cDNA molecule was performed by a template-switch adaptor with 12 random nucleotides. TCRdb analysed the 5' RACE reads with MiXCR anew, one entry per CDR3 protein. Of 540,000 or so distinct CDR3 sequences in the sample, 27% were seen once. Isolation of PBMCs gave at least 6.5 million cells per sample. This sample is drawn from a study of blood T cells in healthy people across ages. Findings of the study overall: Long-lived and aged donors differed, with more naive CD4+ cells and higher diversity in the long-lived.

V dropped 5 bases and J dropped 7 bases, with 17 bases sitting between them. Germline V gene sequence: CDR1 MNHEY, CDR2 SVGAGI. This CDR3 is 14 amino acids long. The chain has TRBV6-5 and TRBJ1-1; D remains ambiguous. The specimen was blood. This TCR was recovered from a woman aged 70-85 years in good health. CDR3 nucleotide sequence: TGTGCCAGCAGTCCCCCGGGTGGAGGCAATGAAGCTTTCTTT. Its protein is CASSPPGGGNEAFF.